What follows are 4 T cell receptor beta chains derived from one specimen sequenced in a study of T cells after yellow fever vaccination. TCRdb fed the 5' RACE reads into MiXCR, producing one record per CDR3 protein. This sample has 150,000 to 200,000 distinct CDR3 sequences, with approximately 9.9% found just once. This sample comprised CD8+ T cells sorted from PBMCs, obtained 15 days after the yellow fever booster vaccination. Receptors were obtained from a man aged 18 to 30 who received the YFV17D yellow fever vaccine.

The chain couples TRBV10-2 to TRBJ2-3; no clear D gene. Looked up from germline, CDR1 is WSHSY and CDR2 is SAAADI. The CDR3 has 11 amino acids. Trimming took 3 bases from V and 3 from J, leaving 1 base between them. For the CDR3, the DNA is TGCGCCAGCAGTGAAACAGATACGCAGTATTTT. Its translation is CASSETDTQYF.

This clonotype was picked up a small number of times. The V gene is TRBV29-1, the J gene TRBJ2-2, with TRBD1 matching 8 bases. The germline V gene has CDR1 SQVTM and CDR2 ANQGSEA. V lost 0 bases, J lost 0 bases, and 6 bases stayed unmatched. The length of the CDR3 is 17 residues. The CDR3 loop reads CSVEDRVQGANTGELFF. The CDR3 DNA is TGCAGCGTTGAAGATCGTGTACAGGGGGCGAACACCGGGGAGCTGTTTTTT.

V gene TRBV27 combines with J gene TRBJ2-1; the D gene is possibly TRBD1 (5 bases). The CDR3 loop spans 15 amino acids. V was pared by 3 bases and J by 7 bases, with 16 bases between. Per the germline V gene, CDR1 is MNHEY and CDR2 is SMNVEV (reference sequence). The CDR3 loop is CASSLLKGLENEQFF. The CDR3 DNA follows: TGTGCCAGCAGTTTGTTAAAGGGGCTGGAGAATGAGCAGTTCTTC.

This clonotype was seen a handful of times. V and J are TRBV4-3 and TRBJ1-4; 8 nucleotides line up with TRBD1. This CDR3 has 14 amino acids. V lost 0 bases, J lost 10 bases, and 4 bases stayed unmatched. CDR1 and CDR2 (germline): LGHNA, YSLEER. CDR3 sequence: CASSQDRGTGKLFF. The CDR3 DNA follows: TGCGCCAGCAGCCAAGATAGGGGGACAGGAAAACTGTTTTTT.